The next 20 T cell receptor beta chains were all read from a single sample in a study of patients and donors after allogeneic stem cell transplantation. MiXCR, applied by TCRdb to the RT-PCR reads, yields one record per CDR3 protein. The sample records almost 90,000 distinct CDR3 sequences, approximately 5.2% being singletons. The sample consisted of blood, either unsorted or a sorted T cell fraction (not recorded which). Receptors originate from a human donor who was either an allogeneic HSCT recipient or a stem cell or donor lymphocyte infusion donor (not recorded which). It is not recorded whose cells these are; they may come from a transplant donor.

This clonotype was detected many times. The chain combines TRBV4-1 with TRBJ2-1, with 7 bases fitting TRBD1. Germline trimming cut 0 bases from V and 7 bases from J; bases unmatched to any gene: 9. The CDR3 covers 16 residues. Germline lookup yields CDR1 MGHRA and CDR2 YSYEKL. The chain's CDR3 is CASSQEAGTEKNEQFF. The CDR3 bases are TGCGCCAGCAGCCAAGAAGCCGGGACAGAAAAAAATGAGCAGTTCTTC.

This clonotype came up many times. The chain employs TRBV5-1 and TRBJ2-7; the D gene is possibly TRBD2 (5 bases). Germline CDR1 is SGHRS and CDR2 is YFSETQ. This CDR3 has 14 amino acids. Trimming stripped 0 bases from V and 5 bases from J, with 12 bases between. Here the CDR3 reads CASSLERPVHEQYF. Written as DNA, the CDR3 is TGCGCCAGCAGCTTGGAGCGGCCAGTCCACGAGCAGTACTTC. Complete variable domain (other parts from reference TRBV5-1 and TRBJ2-7): KAGVTQTPRYLIKTRGQQVTLSCSPISGHRSVSWYQQTPGQGLQFLFEYFSETQRNKGNFPGRFSGRQFSNSRSEMNVSTLELGDSALYLCASSLERPVHEQYFGPGTRLTVT.

There are many counts of this clonotype. The chain carries TRBV5-1 and TRBJ2-1; the D gene is possibly TRBD2 (6 bases). V shed 6 bases and J shed 2 bases, with 15 bases lying between them. Germline V gene lookup returns CDR1 SGHRS and CDR2 YFSETQ. The CDR3 sequence is 15 residues long. The CDR3 loop is CASMLVREPYNEQFF. The CDR3 bases are TGCGCCAGCATGCTTGTTCGGGAGCCCTACAATGAGCAGTTCTTC.

This clonotype was seen only a few times. This sequence joins TRBV20-1 and TRBJ2-5; D is uncertain. CDR1 is DFQATT, CDR2 SNEGSKA, per germline (reference sequence). Trimming removed 3 bases at V and 4 bases at J, with 9 bases between. The CDR3 is made up of 12 amino acids. The DNA of the CDR3 is TGCAGTGCTAGGGTAGGGCCAGAGACCCAGTACTTC. Protein sequence: CSARVGPETQYF.

Details on this clonotype: A read error is possible here, since a much larger clone lies one base away. This chain links TRBV20-1 with TRBJ1-1; 7 positions match TRBD1. This CDR3 region has 12 residues. CDR1 and CDR2 (germline): DFQATT, SNEGSKA (reference sequence). Here the CDR3 reads CSAQRQGLEAYF. The CDR3 DNA sequence: TGCAGTGCGCAAAGACAGGGTTTGGAAGCTTACTTT.

This clonotype was picked up many times. This chain connects TRBV12-3 or TRBV12-4 to TRBJ1-1; D may be TRBD1 (6 bases). This CDR3 is built from 13 residues. The V end lost 8 bases, the J end lost 11 bases, and 21 bases lay between the germline ends. CDR3 in DNA: TGTGCCAGCCGGGTGGGGGGGCGTTTGAGTGCTTTCTTT. This gives the protein CASRVGGRLSAFF.

The table lists this clonotype with a few counts. The rearrangement links TRBV15 to TRBJ1-2; D gene uncertain. The CDR3 sequence is 13 residues long. V lost 7 bases to trimming and J lost 5 bases, with 14 bases between them. CDR1 and CDR2 (germline): LNHNV, YYDKDF (reference sequence). CDR3 sequence: CATTPGNGYGYTF. The CDR3, as DNA: TGTGCCACCACCCCGGGGAATGGGTATGGCTACACCTTC.

This clonotype was found many times. The chain links TRBV11-2 to TRBJ1-1; D not resolved. The germline gives CDR1 SGHAT, CDR2 FQNNGV. The CDR3 is 15 amino acids. The V and J ends lost 2 bases and 1 base respectively, with 11 bases between them. CDR3 loop: CASSLILSGNTEAFF. CDR3 DNA: TGTGCCAGCAGCTTAATCCTTAGTGGGAACACTGAAGCTTTCTTT.

This clonotype was counted at least ten times. This sequence joins TRBV6-1 and TRBJ1-1; the D gene is possibly TRBD1 (6 bases). Trimming removed 5 bases at V and 2 bases at J, with 15 bases between. Germline-derived CDR1 and CDR2 are MNHNS and SASEGT. There are 15 residues in the CDR3. The CDR3 DNA sequence: TGTGCCAGCAGTCGTTCGACAGGATTAAACACTGAAGCTTTCTTT. It codes for CASSRSTGLNTEAFF.

This clonotype was observed at least ten times. V gene TRBV6-5 combines with J gene TRBJ1-2; no clear D. The CDR3 consists of 14 residues. V was clipped by 0 bases and J by 5 bases, with 10 bases between them. Germline CDR1 reads MNHEY; CDR2 reads SVGAGI. CDR3 sequence (DNA): TGTGCCAGCAGTTACTCCCTGAACACTTATGGCTACACCTTC. Translation: CASSYSLNTYGYTF.

This clonotype has at least ten counts. This chain links TRBV4-1 with TRBJ1-1; D may be TRBD1 (6 bases). V was shortened by 1 base and J by 11 bases, with 17 bases between the two germline ends. The CDR3 spans 14 residues. Germline V gene sequence: CDR1 MGHRA, CDR2 YSYEKL. In DNA, the CDR3 is TGCGCCAGCAGCCAAGGGCCGGGGGGCCGGCCGGCTTTCTTT. It specifies CASSQGPGGRPAFF.

The V and J genes are TRBV9 and TRBJ2-6; 7 bases line up with TRBD1. Germline CDR1 reads SGDLS; CDR2 reads YYNGEE. The J segment lost 1 base and the V segment lost 0 bases, leaving 16 bases of the junction unmatched. The CDR3 has 21 amino acids. CDR3: CASSVGVNPGQYQSGANVLTF. In DNA, the CDR3 is TGTGCCAGCAGCGTAGGGGTCAATCCGGGACAGTACCAATCTGGGGCCAACGTCCTGACTTTC.

This clonotype appeared many times. The chain is built from TRBV5-8 and TRBJ2-3; TRBD2 matches at 8 bases. The CDR3 is made up of 15 amino acids. The germline gives CDR1 SGHTS, CDR2 YDEGEE. Trimming removed 0 bases from V and 2 bases from J; junction bases left unmatched: 2. The CDR3, as DNA: TGTGCCAGCAGCTTGGTACTAGCGGCCACAGATACGCAGTATTTT. It encodes CASSLVLAATDTQYF.

This clonotype was detected many times. The rearrangement uses TRBV18 and TRBJ2-7, with D tentatively TRBD2 (5 bases). The CDR3 extends over 13 amino acids. Germline values: CDR1 KGHSH, CDR2 LQKENI. With 3 bases removed from V and 0 bases from J, the gap between germline ends came to 6 bases. The DNA of the CDR3 is TGTGCCAGCTCACCCGGGGTCTCCTACGAGCAGTACTTC. Translated, it gives CASSPGVSYEQYF.

This clonotype was counted ten times or more. The chain combines TRBV11-2 with TRBJ2-3; D unclear. Germline V gene sequence: CDR1 SGHAT, CDR2 FQNNGV. This CDR3 comprises 12 residues. Trimming stripped 7 bases from V and 0 bases from J, with 5 bases between. CDR3 sequence reads: CASTPSTDTQYF. For the CDR3, the DNA is TGTGCCAGCACGCCTAGCACAGATACGCAGTATTTT.

This clonotype was seen ten or more times. The rearrangement uses TRBV20-1 and TRBJ2-3; no reliable D call. Germline V gene sequence: CDR1 DFQATT, CDR2 SNEGSKA (reference sequence). There are 14 residues in the CDR3. The CDR3: CSGTGTWSPDTQYF. For the CDR3, the DNA is TGCTCTGGAACGGGTACCTGGTCGCCAGATACGCAGTATTTT.

This clonotype was recorded at least ten times. The chain links TRBV7-8 to TRBJ2-7; 9 nucleotides agree with TRBD1. The CDR3 length is 14 residues. Germline V gene data show CDR1 as SGHVS and CDR2 as FQNEAQ. With 5 bases clipped from V and 9 bases from J, the junction kept 11 bases outside the gene matches. The CDR3 reads CASSPRDRDPRQYF. CDR3 nucleotides: TGTGCCAGCAGCCCCCGGGACAGGGACCCCCGGCAGTACTTC.

On this clonotype itself: Mismatch with germline at one junction end may stem from a read error. V is TRBV2 and J is TRBJ2-7, with 12 bases lining up with TRBD1. The CDR3 runs to 12 residues. Germline V gene lookup returns CDR1 SNHLY and CDR2 FYNNEI. The CDR3 sequence is CVSRDRGPEQYF. CDR3 DNA sequence: TGTGTCAGCCGGGACAGGGGGCCGGAGCAGTACTTC.

This clonotype appeared many times. The CDR3 DNA is TGTGCCAGCAGCCAAGATCAGGCAGTCAATCAGCCCCAGCATTTT. Translating it yields CASSQDQAVNQPQHF. The gene calls are TRBV4-2 and TRBJ1-5; D unclear. The V gene's germline CDR1 is LGHNA and CDR2 YNFKEQ. The germline V and J ends were trimmed by 0 bases and 3 bases, with 9 bases remaining between them. The CDR3 extends over 15 amino acids.

This chain links TRBV28 with TRBJ2-7; D is ambiguous. CDR1 and CDR2 from the germline V gene are MDHEN and SYDVKM. The CDR3 is made up of 14 amino acids. Trimming took 0 bases from V and 4 from J, leaving 10 bases between them. CDR3 DNA sequence: TGTGCCAGCAGTTTATGGGGCGAAAGTTACGAGCAGTACTTC. Translation: CASSLWGESYEQYF.